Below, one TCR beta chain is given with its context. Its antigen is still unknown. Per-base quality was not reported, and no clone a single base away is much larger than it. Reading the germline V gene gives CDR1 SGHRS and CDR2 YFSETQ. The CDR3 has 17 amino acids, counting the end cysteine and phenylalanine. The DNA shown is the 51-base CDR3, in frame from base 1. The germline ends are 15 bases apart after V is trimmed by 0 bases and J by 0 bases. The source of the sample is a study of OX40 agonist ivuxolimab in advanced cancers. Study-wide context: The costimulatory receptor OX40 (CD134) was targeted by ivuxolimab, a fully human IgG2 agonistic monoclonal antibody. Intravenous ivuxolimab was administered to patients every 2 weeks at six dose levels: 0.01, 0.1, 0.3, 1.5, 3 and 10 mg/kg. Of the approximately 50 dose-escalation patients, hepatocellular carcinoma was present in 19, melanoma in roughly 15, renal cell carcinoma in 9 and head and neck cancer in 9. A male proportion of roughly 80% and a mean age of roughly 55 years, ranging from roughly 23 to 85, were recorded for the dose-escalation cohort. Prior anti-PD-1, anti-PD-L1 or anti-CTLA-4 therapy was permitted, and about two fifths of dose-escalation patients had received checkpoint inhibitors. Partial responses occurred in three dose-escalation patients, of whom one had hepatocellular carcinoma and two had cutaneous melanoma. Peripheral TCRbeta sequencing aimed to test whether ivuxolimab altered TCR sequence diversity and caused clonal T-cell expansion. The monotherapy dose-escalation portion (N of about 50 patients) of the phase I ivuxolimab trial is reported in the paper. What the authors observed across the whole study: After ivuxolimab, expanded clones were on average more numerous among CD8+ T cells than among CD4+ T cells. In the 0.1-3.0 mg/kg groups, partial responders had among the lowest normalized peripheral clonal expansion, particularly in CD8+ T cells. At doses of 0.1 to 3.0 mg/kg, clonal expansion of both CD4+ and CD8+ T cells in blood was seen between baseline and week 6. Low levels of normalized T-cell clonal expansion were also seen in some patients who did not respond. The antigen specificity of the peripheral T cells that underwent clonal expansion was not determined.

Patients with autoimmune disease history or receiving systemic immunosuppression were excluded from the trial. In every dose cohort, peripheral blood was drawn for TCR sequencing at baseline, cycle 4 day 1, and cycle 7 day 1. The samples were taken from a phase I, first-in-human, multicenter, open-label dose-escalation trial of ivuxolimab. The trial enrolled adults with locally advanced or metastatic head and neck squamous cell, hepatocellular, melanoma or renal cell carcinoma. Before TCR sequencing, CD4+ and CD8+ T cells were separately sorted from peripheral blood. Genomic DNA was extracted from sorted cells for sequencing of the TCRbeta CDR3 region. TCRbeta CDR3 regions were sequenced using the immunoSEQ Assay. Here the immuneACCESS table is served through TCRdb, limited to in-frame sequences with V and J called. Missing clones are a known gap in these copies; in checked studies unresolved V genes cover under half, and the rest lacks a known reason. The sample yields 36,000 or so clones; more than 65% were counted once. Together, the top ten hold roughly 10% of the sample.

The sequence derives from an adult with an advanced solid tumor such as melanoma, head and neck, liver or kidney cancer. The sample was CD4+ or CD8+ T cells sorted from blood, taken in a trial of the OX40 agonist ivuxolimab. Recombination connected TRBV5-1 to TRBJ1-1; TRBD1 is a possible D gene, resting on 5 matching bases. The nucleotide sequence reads TGCGCCAGCAGCTTGGAGGGGCTAGGGTCGGTGAACACTGAAGCTTTCTTT. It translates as CASSLEGLGSVNTEAFF.